A single sample is the source of the 27 T cell receptor beta chains below, sequenced in a study of blood T cell repertoires in COVID-19. TCRdb's copy holds only in-frame clones and misses some; the assay was immunoSEQ multiplex PCR. The table has 200,000 to 300,000 clones, 70% to 75% seen once; the top ten hold approximately 3.2%. Sequencing input: peripheral blood. Every receptor here comes from a woman of 80 years or more with acute or convalescent COVID-19.

The chain uses TRBV7-6 and TRBJ2-3; no clear D. This CDR3 is built from 15 residues. V shed 5 bases and J shed 2 bases, with 14 bases lying between them. Germline loops: CDR1 SGHVS, CDR2 FNYEAQ. For the CDR3, the DNA is TGTGCCAGCAGCATACTGTATAGCACCACAGATACGCAGTATTTT. Translation: CASSILYSTTDTQYF. Based on the CDR3 plus reference TRBV7-6 and TRBJ2-3, the full variable domain is GAGVSQSPRYKVTKRGQDVALRCDPISGHVSLYWYRQALGQGPEFLTYFNYEAQQDKSGLPNDRFSAERPEGSISTLTIQRTEQRDSAMYRCASSILYSTTDTQYFGPGTRLTVL.

This chain links TRBV15 with TRBJ2-5; the match to TRBD2 covers 12 bases. The CDR3 extends over 17 amino acids. CDR1 is LNHNV and CDR2 is YYDKDF in the germline V gene (reference sequence). V lost 5 bases, J lost 4 bases, and 11 bases stayed unmatched. This CDR3 reads CATSGRKTSGRLETQYF. The CDR3 DNA is TGTGCCACCAGCGGACGAAAGACTAGCGGGAGATTAGAGACCCAGTACTTC.

The chain carries TRBV5-6 and TRBJ1-2; weak D call: TRBD1 (6 bases). The V end lost 4 bases, the J end lost 4 bases, and 14 bases lay between the germline ends. The CDR3 is 14 residues long. Germline V gene data show CDR1 as SGHDT and CDR2 as YYEEEE. CDR3: CASSMDSLPYGYTF. The CDR3 coding sequence is TGTGCCAGCAGCATGGACAGCCTCCCCTATGGCTACACCTTC.

J is TRBJ2-1 and V is TRBV4-3; D gene ambiguous. Germline V lookup: CDR1 LGHNA, CDR2 YSLEER. V was cut by 0 bases and J by 7 bases, with 7 bases left in between. CDR3 length: 13 amino acids. The CDR3 region has the DNA TGCGCCAGCAGCCAAGATACAGTGAATGAGCAGTTCTTC. It codes for CASSQDTVNEQFF.

DNA of the CDR3: TGTGCCACCAGCAGAACGACAGGGGCGACCTCCTCCTACGAGCAGTACTTC. It is translated as CATSRTTGATSSYEQYF. The chain is built from TRBV15 and TRBJ2-7; TRBD1 agrees at 8 bases. Germline V gives CDR1 LNHNV, CDR2 YYDKDF (reference sequence). V trimming: 2 bases; J trimming: 0 bases; junction bases outside the gene matches: 9. The CDR3 spans 17 residues.

The genes are TRBV6-6 and TRBJ1-6; D call uncertain. Trimming stripped 7 bases from V and 5 bases from J, with 12 bases between. Germline CDR1 is MNHNY and CDR2 is SVGAGI (reference sequence). This CDR3 is 14 amino acids long. This chain's CDR3 is CASTGGQDNSPLHF. CDR3 in DNA: TGTGCCAGCACGGGAGGGCAGGATAATTCACCCCTCCACTTT.

The J gene is TRBJ1-2, the V gene TRBV25-1; TRBD1 might be the D (6 bases). CDR3 length: 13 residues. Germline assignment: CDR1 MGHDK and CDR2 SYGVNS. Trimming cost V 7 bases and J 5 bases, with 14 bases left between them. DNA of the CDR3: TGTGCCAGCATGGGCCAGGGGTCATATGGCTACACCTTC. Translating it yields CASMGQGSYGYTF.

This clone was observed once. This chain uses TRBV19 with TRBJ1-5; D gene ambiguous. CDR3 length: 13 residues. From germline, CDR1 is LNHDA and CDR2 SQIVND (reference sequence). V was cut by 6 bases and J by 0 bases, with 6 bases left in between. This CDR3 reads CASSLASNQPQHF. CDR3 nucleotide sequence: TGTGCCAGTAGCCTGGCTAGCAATCAGCCCCAGCATTTT.

As to this clone: The sample contains more than one DNA sequence encoding this CDR3. This sequence joins TRBV5-4 and TRBJ2-7, with D possibly TRBD1 on 6 matching bases. The CDR3 extends over 12 amino acids. V was trimmed by 3 bases and J by 3 bases, leaving 7 bases between them. Germline assignment: CDR1 SGHNT and CDR2 YYREEE (reference sequence). CDR3 sequence reads: CASSSDSYEQYF. The CDR3 nucleotides read TGTGCCAGCAGCTCGGACAGCTACGAGCAGTACTTC.

The J gene is TRBJ2-7, the V gene TRBV12-3 or TRBV12-4; D is unresolved. The CDR3 length is 11 residues. V lost 4 bases and J 4 bases, leaving 5 bases between the germline ends. CDR3 in DNA: TGTGCCAGCAGTTCATTTTACGAGCAGTACTTC. It translates to CASSSFYEQYF.

This chain links TRBV5-1 with TRBJ1-2; D is uncertain. Trimming stripped 0 bases from V and 5 bases from J, with 8 bases between. CDR1 SGHRS and CDR2 YFSETQ come from the germline V gene. This CDR3 has 13 amino acids. The CDR3: CASSLDVAYGYTF. CDR3 sequence (DNA): TGCGCCAGCAGCTTGGACGTAGCATATGGCTACACCTTC.

This clone was seen just once. The chain joins TRBV7-9 to TRBJ2-1; 7 nucleotides agree with TRBD2. CDR1 SEHNR and CDR2 FQNEAQ come from the germline V gene (reference sequence). The CDR3 runs to 13 residues. With V trimmed by 6 bases and J by 11 bases, 10 bases remained unmatched. As DNA, the CDR3 is TGTGCCAGCAGGCAGACTAGCTTAAGTCAGCAGTTCTTC. It is translated as CASRQTSLSQQFF.

This clone appeared once. The chain has TRBV7-2 and TRBJ1-2; 7 bases agree with TRBD1. There are 15 residues in the CDR3. Per germline, CDR1 SGHTA and CDR2 FQGNSA. V dropped 4 bases and J dropped 1; count of bases not matched to a gene: 6. This CDR3 reads CASSYRQGNNYGYTF. CDR3 sequence (DNA): TGTGCCAGCAGCTATCGACAGGGAAATAACTATGGCTACACCTTC.

V usage is TRBV6-5 and J usage is TRBJ1-1; 7 bases align to TRBD1. The CDR3 has 13 residues. The V gene end was trimmed by 6 bases and the J gene end by 5 bases; junction bases not matched to a gene: 6. Germline V gives CDR1 MNHEY, CDR2 SVGAGI. The CDR3: CASSRDRPTEAFF. CDR3 coding DNA: TGTGCCAGCAGCAGGGACAGACCTACTGAAGCTTTCTTT.

In this sample, this clone turned up a few times. This chain joins TRBV5-4 and TRBJ2-7; D remains unclear. The V gene's germline CDR1 is SGHNT and CDR2 YYREEE (reference sequence). The V end was cut by 4 bases, the J end by 3 bases, with 17 bases between. This CDR3 has 15 residues. CDR3 bases: TGTGCCAGCAGCACCTTCCATGGCAAAGTCTACGAGCAGTACTTC. Translated, it gives CASSTFHGKVYEQYF.

This chain links TRBV5-1 with TRBJ2-1, with 7 bases lining up with TRBD1. This CDR3 contains 14 residues. The germline V gene encodes CDR1 SGHRS and CDR2 YFSETQ. V shed 2 bases and J 5 bases; nucleotides not matched to a gene: 4. The CDR3 is CASSLGGANNEQFF. The CDR3 DNA is TGCGCCAGCAGCTTAGGGGGCGCGAACAATGAGCAGTTCTTC.

The V gene is TRBV6-2 or TRBV6-3, the J gene TRBJ2-7, with D maybe TRBD2 (7 bases). Germline V gene sequence: CDR1 MNHEY, CDR2 SVGEGT. The CDR3 consists of 16 residues. The V and J ends lost 6 bases and 2 bases respectively, with 20 bases between them. The CDR3 spells CASSGRGGGRTYEQYF. The CDR3 nucleotides are TGTGCCAGCAGCGGACGCGGGGGCGGAAGGACCTACGAGCAGTACTTC.

CDR3 nucleotide sequence: TGTGCCAGCAGCGTGGGCCGGGAGAACACTGAAGCTTTCTTT. It specifies CASSVGRENTEAFF. This sequence joins TRBV9 and TRBJ1-1; D gene unclear. This CDR3 comprises 14 residues. The germline V gene encodes CDR1 SGDLS and CDR2 YYNGEE. Trimming stripped 2 bases from V and 1 base from J, with 9 bases between.

In this sample, this clone turned up a few times. The same CDR3 arises from other DNA sequences in this sample as well. This CDR3 is CASSLEEGGYTF. As DNA, the CDR3 is TGTGCCAGCAGCTTAGAAGAGGGTGGCTACACCTTC. The chain carries TRBV7-9 and TRBJ1-2; D is unclear. The V gene's germline CDR1 is SEHNR and CDR2 FQNEAQ (reference sequence). The CDR3 consists of 12 residues. Between the trimmed V and J ends, which lost 1 base and 7 bases, there was a span of 7 bases.

The V gene is TRBV20-1, the J gene TRBJ1-5, with D hard to call. Per the germline V gene, CDR1 is DFQATT and CDR2 is SNEGSKA (reference sequence). The ends were cut back, 6 bases at V and 11 bases at J, with 14 bases in the middle. The CDR3 totals 11 residues. In DNA form, the CDR3 reads TGCAGTGCCCCCCCAATGGTAGCCCAGCATTTT. Protein: CSAPPMVAQHF.

The gene calls are TRBV4-3 and TRBJ1-2; D gene ambiguous. The CDR3 runs 15 residues. Trimming pared 0 bases from V and 6 bases from J, leaving 14 bases between. The germline CDR1 and CDR2 sequences are LGHNA and YSLEER. CDR3 in DNA: TGCGCCAGCAGCCAAGATAGTCGGGGTAGGGATGGCTACACCTTC. It encodes CASSQDSRGRDGYTF.

This clone was recorded once. V and J are TRBV7-2 and TRBJ1-1, with 8 bases that match TRBD1. The germline V gene has CDR1 SGHTA and CDR2 FQGNSA. This CDR3 contains 16 residues. With V trimmed by 2 bases and J by 4 bases, 9 bases remained unmatched. The CDR3 DNA reads as TGTGCCAGCAGCTTATGGCAGGGGGCGATGGGCACTGAAGCTTTCTTT. This sequence encodes CASSLWQGAMGTEAFF.

This clone appeared a single time. The chain links TRBV28 to TRBJ1-5; D possibly corresponds to TRBD1 (5 bases). V gave up 5 bases and J gave up 6 bases, with 20 bases separating them. Per the germline V gene, CDR1 is MDHEN and CDR2 is SYDVKM. This CDR3 comprises 16 residues. The CDR3 protein is CASSGAGMPQGQPQHF. The CDR3, as DNA: TGTGCCAGCAGTGGGGCAGGGATGCCCCAGGGTCAGCCCCAGCATTTT.

This clone came up a few times. The V and J genes are TRBV19 and TRBJ2-5, with no clear D. This CDR3 is built from 11 residues. V lost 3 bases and J lost 4, with 3 bases in between. Germline lookup yields CDR1 LNHDA and CDR2 SQIVND (reference sequence). The CDR3 coding sequence is TGTGCCAGTAGTATTAGAGAGACCCAGTACTTC. It is translated as CASSIRETQYF.

V usage is TRBV6-6 and J usage is TRBJ1-6; 7 positions match TRBD1. Germline CDR1 is MNHNY and CDR2 is SVGAGI (reference sequence). After removal of 5 bases from V and 0 bases from J, the junction contained 1 base not matched to a gene. The CDR3 runs 15 residues. CDR3 DNA: TGTGCCAGCAGTCCAGGGGGCTCCTATAATTCACCCCTCCACTTT. Amino acid sequence: CASSPGGSYNSPLHF.

The sample holds many counts of this clone. The chain is built from TRBV7-9 and TRBJ2-2; 12 bases agree with TRBD1. CDR1 and CDR2 from the germline V gene are SEHNR and FQNEAQ (reference sequence). The junction had 8 bases not matched to a gene; V was cut back by 3 bases and J by 6 bases. The CDR3 length is 17 residues. CDR3 sequence (DNA): TGTGCCAGCAGCTTGCCCCCGGGACAGGGGGCTCCCGGGGAGCTGTTTTTT. It codes for CASSLPPGQGAPGELFF.

The V call is TRBV28, the J call TRBJ1-3; TRBD1 agrees at 7 bases. CDR1 is MDHEN and CDR2 is SYDVKM in the germline V gene. Unmatched junction bases numbered 11, after V lost 2 bases and J lost 4 bases. CDR3 size: 17 residues. The CDR3 sequence is CASSLPLQGVGGNTIYF. CDR3 nucleotides: TGTGCCAGCAGTTTACCCCTCCAGGGGGTAGGAGGAAACACCATATATTTT. The full variable domain, in which reference TRBV28 and TRBJ1-3 provide the parts outside the CDR3, is DVKVTQSSRYLVKRTGEKVFLECVQDMDHENMFWYRQDPGLGLRLIYFSYDVKMKEKGDIPEGYSVSREKKERFSLILESASTNQTSMYLCASSLPLQGVGGNTIYFGEGSWLTVV.